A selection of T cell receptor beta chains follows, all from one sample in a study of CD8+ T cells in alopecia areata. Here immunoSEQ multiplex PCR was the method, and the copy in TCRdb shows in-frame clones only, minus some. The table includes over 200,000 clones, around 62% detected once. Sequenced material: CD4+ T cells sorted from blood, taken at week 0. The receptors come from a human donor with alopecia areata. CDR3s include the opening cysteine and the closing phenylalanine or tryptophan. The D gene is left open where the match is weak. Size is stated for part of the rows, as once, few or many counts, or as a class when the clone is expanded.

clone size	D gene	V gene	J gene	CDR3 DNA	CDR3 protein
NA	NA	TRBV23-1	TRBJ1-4	TGCGCCAGCAGTTGGGACAAGGCTTATGAAAAACTGTTTTTT	CASSWDKAYEKLFF
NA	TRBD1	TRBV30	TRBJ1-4	TGTGCCTGGCATAAACAGGGGTCAGGGGAAAAACTGTTTTTT	CAWHKQGSGEKLFF
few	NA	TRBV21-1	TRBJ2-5	TGTGCCAGCAGCAAAGAAAGGAGCCAAGAGACCCAGTACTTC	CASSKERSQETQYF
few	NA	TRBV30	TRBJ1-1	TGTGCCTGGAGCGAGAAGGGGCGGAGAAACACTGAAGCTTTCTTT	CAWSEKGRRNTEAFF
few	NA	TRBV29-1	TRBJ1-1	TGCAGCGTTGTCCCGGGGGACACTGAAGCTTTCTTT	CSVVPGDTEAFF
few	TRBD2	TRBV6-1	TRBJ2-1	TGTGCCAGCAGTGAGGCTAGCGGATACAATGAGCAGTTCTTC	CASSEASGYNEQFF
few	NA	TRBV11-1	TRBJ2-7	TGTGCCAGCAGCCCGAACCGACAGAGACACGAGCAGTACTTC	CASSPNRQRHEQYF
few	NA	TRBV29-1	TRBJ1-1	TGCAGCGTTGAATACAACCCGAACACTGAAGCTTTCTTT	CSVEYNPNTEAFF
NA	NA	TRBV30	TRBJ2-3	TGTGCCTGGAGCGCCAATTCGGATACGCAGTATTTT	CAWSANSDTQYF
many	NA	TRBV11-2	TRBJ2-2	TGTGCCAGCTCCGGGCTTCGCACCGGGGAGCTGTTTTTT	CASSGLRTGELFF
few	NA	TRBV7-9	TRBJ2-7	TGTGCCAGCAGCGGAGGGGACAGATACTACGAGCAGTACTTC	CASSGGDRYYEQYF
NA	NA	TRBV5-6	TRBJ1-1	TGTGCCAGCAGCTTGGGGGCAGTCACTGAAGCTTTCTTT	CASSLGAVTEAFF
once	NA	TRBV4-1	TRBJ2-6	TGCGCCAGCAGCCAGGGTCCGGGGTCTGGGGCCAACGTCCTGACTTTC	CASSQGPGSGANVLTF
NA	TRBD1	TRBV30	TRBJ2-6	TGTGCCTGGAGAGGTGCCGGGACAGAGGGCTGGATTGGGGCCAACGTCCTGACTTTC	CAWRGAGTEGWIGANVLTF
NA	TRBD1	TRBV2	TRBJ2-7	TGTGCCAGCAGTGAAGGGACAGGGGGCTTGGACGAGCAGTACTTC	CASSEGTGGLDEQYF
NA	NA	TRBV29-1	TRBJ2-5	TGCAGCGTTGACAGTACAGGGCCAGAGACCCAGTACTTC	CSVDSTGPETQYF
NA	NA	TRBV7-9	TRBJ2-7	TGTGCCAGCAGCCCGCGACAGGCCTACGAGCAGTACTTC	CASSPRQAYEQYF
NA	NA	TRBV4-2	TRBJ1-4	TGTGCCAGCAGCCAAGCCCCGGGGGAAAAACTGTTTTTT	CASSQAPGEKLFF
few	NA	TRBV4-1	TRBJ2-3	TGCGCCAGCACCCGTTTTGGTCCGGGACTCGGCACAGATACGCAGTATTTT	CASTRFGPGLGTDTQYF
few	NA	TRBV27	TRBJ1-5	TGTGCCAGCAGTCACGTCTATAGCAATCAGCCCCAGCATTTT	CASSHVYSNQPQHF
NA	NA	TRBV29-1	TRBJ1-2	TGCAGCGTTGAGAGGGACTTTGGCTACACCTTC	CSVERDFGYTF
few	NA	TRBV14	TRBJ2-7	TGTGCCAGCAGCCCCCGACGGAAAAACTACGAGCAGTACTTC	CASSPRRKNYEQYF
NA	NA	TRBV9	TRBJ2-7	TGTGCCAGCAGCGCGAGAGGCGAGCCAACACCCTCCGAGCAGTACTTC	CASSARGEPTPSEQYF
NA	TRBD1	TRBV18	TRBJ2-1	TGTGCCAGCTCACCACGGGTCACAGGGGGCCATGAGCAGTTCTTC	CASSPRVTGGHEQFF
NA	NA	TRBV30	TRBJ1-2	TGTGCCTGGAGTCCGGGGGGGCAGACATTTTATGGCTACACCTTC	CAWSPGGQTFYGYTF
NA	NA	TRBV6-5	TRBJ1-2	TGTGCCAGCAGTCTGACCCCTCGGGGGAGAGCCAACTTC	CASSLTPRGRANF
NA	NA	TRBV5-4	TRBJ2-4	TGTGCCAGCAGTTCGGGATTGGGGATAAACATTCAGTACTTC	CASSSGLGINIQYF
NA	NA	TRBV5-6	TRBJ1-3	TGTGCCAGCAGCTTGGGTCGCAATGGAAACACCATATATTTT	CASSLGRNGNTIYF
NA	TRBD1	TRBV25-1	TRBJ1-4	TGTGCCAGCAGTGTAAGCACAGGGGGGGTTGAAAAACTGTTTTTT	CASSVSTGGVEKLFF
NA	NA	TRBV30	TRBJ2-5	TGTGCCTGGAGTGGTCAGACGAGGGAGACCCAGTACTTC	CAWSGQTRETQYF
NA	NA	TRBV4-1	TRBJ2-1	TGCGCCAGCAGCCAAGGACCGGGACGTCTCTACAATGAGCAGTTCTTC	CASSQGPGRLYNEQFF
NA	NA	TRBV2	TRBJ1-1	TGTGCCAGCAGTGGGACTCGGATGAACACTGAAGCTTTCTTT	CASSGTRMNTEAFF
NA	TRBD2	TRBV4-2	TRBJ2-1	TGTGCCAGCAGCCAAGGACCGGGGGGTAGCGGGAGAGGCAATGAGCAGTTCTTC	CASSQGPGGSGRGNEQFF
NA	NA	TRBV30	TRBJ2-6	TGTGCCTGGAGGAAGCCGGGACACAGCTCTGGGGCCAACGTCCTGACTTTC	CAWRKPGHSSGANVLTF
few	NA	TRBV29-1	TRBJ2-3	TGCAGCGTTGGGGGTTGGGGCGCCACAGATACGCAGTATTTT	CSVGGWGATDTQYF
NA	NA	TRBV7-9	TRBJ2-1	TGTGCCAGCAGCTTAGCGGGAGTATCTTACAATGAGCAGTTCTTC	CASSLAGVSYNEQFF
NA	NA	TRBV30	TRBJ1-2	TGTGCCTCTGGGTGGGGCCTAAATGCCTATGGCTACACCTTC	CASGWGLNAYGYTF
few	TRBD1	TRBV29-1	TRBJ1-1	TGCAGCGATAGGGGGCTGGGGACTGAAGCTTTCTTT	CSDRGLGTEAFF
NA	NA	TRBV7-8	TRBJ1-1	TGTGCCAGCAGCCCCCTGCGGGGGATGAACACTGAAGCTTTCTTT	CASSPLRGMNTEAFF
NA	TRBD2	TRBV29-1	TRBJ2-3	TGCAGCGCCGACGGGGGGTTTAGCACAGATACGCAGTATTTT	CSADGGFSTDTQYF
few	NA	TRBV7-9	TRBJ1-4	TGTGCCAGCAGCTTAGATCGACGGAGTGAAAAACTGTTTTTT	CASSLDRRSEKLFF
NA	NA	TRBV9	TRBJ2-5	TGTGCCAGCAGCGTAGGTCTCAGGGAAGGGGAGACCCAGTACTTC	CASSVGLREGETQYF
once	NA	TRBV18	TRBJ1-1	TGTGCCAGCTCAACAGGGTCATCGAACACTGAAGCTTTCTTT	CASSTGSSNTEAFF
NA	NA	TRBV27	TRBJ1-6	TGTGCCAGCAGTCGAGAAGATATAGGCAATTCACCCCTCCACTTT	CASSREDIGNSPLHF
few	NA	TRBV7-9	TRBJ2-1	TGTGCCGGGGACTCCTCCTACAATGAGCAGTTCTTC	CAGDSSYNEQFF
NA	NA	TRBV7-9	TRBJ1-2	TGTGCCAGCAGCTTAGGCGTGGTGGGCTACACCTTC	CASSLGVVGYTF
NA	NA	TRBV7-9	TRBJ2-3	TGTGCCAGCAGCCCCAAGACAAGGCGCACAGATACGCAGTATTTT	CASSPKTRRTDTQYF
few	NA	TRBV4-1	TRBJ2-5	TGCGCCAGCAGCCAAGTCCAAGGGGAGACCCAGTACTTC	CASSQVQGETQYF
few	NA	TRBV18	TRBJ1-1	TGTGCCAGCTCACCCCAGGGTGCCATGAACACTGAAGCTTTCTTT	CASSPQGAMNTEAFF
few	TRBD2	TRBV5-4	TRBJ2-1	TGTGCCAGCAGCTTGAACGGACTAGCGGGAACAAATGAGCAGTTCTTC	CASSLNGLAGTNEQFF